This TCR beta chain was captured by sequencing in a study of T cells in tumors after PD-1 blockade. In its sample, this clone was seen a few times. Sequencing used immunoSEQ multiplex PCR; TCRdb keeps in-frame clones, though not all of them. Of roughly 12,000 clones in the sample, approximately 63% were seen once. V was cut by 6 bases and J by 7 bases, with 18 bases left in between. This CDR3 has 15 amino acids. The germline V gene encodes CDR1 SNHLY and CDR2 FYNNEI. This chain joins TRBV2 and TRBJ1-4; D is unclear. Sample: tumor tissue, taken before anti-PD-1 treatment. This receptor was obtained from a human donor with basal cell carcinoma. The CDR3 is CASRRLRPLGEKLFF. In DNA, the CDR3 is TGTGCCAGCAGAAGGCTTCGGCCGTTGGGTGAAAAACTGTTTTTT.